Here is one T cell receptor (beta chain) with its context. V lost 5 bases to trimming and J lost 5 bases, with 10 bases between them. Germline CDR1 is LNHDA and CDR2 is SQIVND (reference sequence). The CDR3 sequence is 13 residues long. The sample originates from a study of blood T cell repertoires in COVID-19. TCRdb's table, derived via immunoSEQ multiplex PCR, lists solely in-frame clones and lacks some. This sample has 100,000 to 120,000 clones, with 72% found just once. This receptor was identified in a woman between 55 and 75 years old with acute or convalescent COVID-19. Sequencing was done on a sample of peripheral blood. The V gene is TRBV19, the J gene TRBJ2-4; no clear D gene. The CDR3 here is CASSSGGQNIQYF. The CDR3 bases are TGTGCCAGTAGTTCCGGTGGTCAAAACATTCAGTACTTC.